The rows below give T cell receptor beta chains drawn from one sample of a study of blood T cell repertoires in COVID-19. Measured with immunoSEQ multiplex PCR; TCRdb has only the in-frame clones, and not every one. The table lists 65,000 to 80,000 clones, 86% of them singletons, with 2% in the top ten. The sequencing input was peripheral blood. These receptors were taken from a man between 25 and 39 years old with acute or convalescent COVID-19. The CDR3 runs from the conserved cysteine through the conserved F or W. The order of the fields is clone size, D gene, V gene, J gene, CDR3 protein, CDR3 DNA. D genes are given only for firm matches. For some rows the clone size is stated as once, few or many, or as a class when expanded; others skip it.

>-|-|TRBV9|TRBJ1-2
CASSPGGETPYGYTF
TGTGCCAGCAGCCCCGGAGGGGAGACCCCCTATGGCTACACCTTC
>-|TRBD2|TRBV9|TRBJ2-4
CASSVGVGGPQNIQYF
TGTGCCAGCAGCGTAGGGGTGGGAGGGCCGCAAAACATTCAGTACTTC
>once|TRBD1|TRBV30|TRBJ1-4
CAWSVGGQGGEKLFF
TGTGCCTGGAGTGTAGGGGGACAGGGAGGTGAAAAACTGTTTTTT
>-|TRBD2|TRBV3-1/TRBV3-2|TRBJ2-1
CASSPFSGGSYNEQFF
TGTGCCAGCAGCCCATTCAGCGGGGGCTCCTACAATGAGCAGTTCTTC
>-|-|TRBV9|TRBJ1-5
CASSALDNSNQPQHF
TGTGCCAGCAGCGCCCTCGACAATAGCAATCAGCCCCAGCATTTT
>-|-|TRBV29-1|TRBJ2-5
CSVGTAQETQYF
TGCAGCGTTGGGACAGCTCAAGAGACCCAGTACTTC
>once|-|TRBV6-1|TRBJ1-4
CASSESETNEKLFF
TGTGCCAGCAGTGAAAGTGAAACAAATGAAAAACTGTTTTTT
>-|-|TRBV7-9|TRBJ1-1
CASSSGVSVLNTEAFF
TGTGCCAGCAGCTCCGGGGTCAGCGTCCTGAACACTGAAGCTTTCTTT
>-|-|TRBV18|TRBJ1-1
CASSPQALVNTEAFF
TGTGCCAGCTCACCTCAGGCACTGGTAAACACTGAAGCTTTCTTT
>-|-|TRBV4-1|TRBJ2-7
CASSQLFKREQYF
TGCGCCAGCAGCCAACTATTTAAGCGGGAGCAGTACTTC
>-|-|TRBV5-4|TRBJ1-2
CASSLVGRVSYGYTF
TGTGCCAGCAGCTTAGTGGGCAGGGTCTCCTATGGCTACACCTTC
>-|-|TRBV20-1|TRBJ1-1
CSARVPNEAFF
TGCAGTGCCAGAGTCCCCAATGAAGCTTTCTTT
>-|TRBD1|TRBV7-7|TRBJ2-5
CASSFSGQGQETQYF
TGTGCTAGCAGCTTCTCGGGACAGGGGCAAGAGACCCAGTACTTC
>-|TRBD2|TRBV12-3/TRBV12-4|TRBJ2-7
CASSPGASGSRYF
TGTGCCAGCAGTCCGGGTGCTAGCGGGAGTCGGTACTTC
>-|TRBD1|TRBV7-8|TRBJ1-4
CASSLVTGGNEKLFF
TGTGCCAGCAGCCTCGTGACAGGGGGGAATGAAAAACTGTTTTTT
>-|-|TRBV6-5|TRBJ2-5
CASSYGGRGGETQYF
TGTGCCAGCAGTTATGGCGGCAGGGGAGGGGAGACCCAGTACTTC
>-|-|TRBV27|TRBJ2-6
CASSPPGTGANVLTF
TGTGCCAGCAGCCCTCCAGGGACTGGGGCCAACGTCCTGACTTTC
>-|-|TRBV4-1|TRBJ2-1
CASSQEAGFWSSYNEQFF
TGCGCCAGCAGTCAAGAGGCTGGGTTTTGGAGCTCCTACAATGAGCAGTTCTTC
>-|TRBD2|TRBV5-1|TRBJ2-2
CASSLLTSENTGELFF
TGCGCCAGCAGCTTGCTGACTAGCGAGAACACCGGGGAGCTGTTTTTT
>few|TRBD1|TRBV3-1/TRBV3-2|TRBJ2-7
CASSQDRTGGYEQYF
TGTGCCAGCAGCCAAGATCGCACAGGGGGGTACGAGCAGTACTTC
>-|-|TRBV30|TRBJ1-3
CAWSRTASGNTIYF
TGTGCCTGGAGCAGGACAGCTTCCGGAAACACCATATATTTT
>-|TRBD2|TRBV7-7|TRBJ2-1
CASSSREDNEQFF
TGTGCTAGCAGCTCTCGGGAGGACAATGAGCAGTTCTTC
>-|-|TRBV29-1|TRBJ1-2
CSVKNFYGYTF
TGCAGCGTGAAGAACTTCTATGGCTACACCTTC
>-|-|TRBV30|TRBJ1-1
CAWSVAGNSEAFF
TGTGCCTGGAGTGTAGCCGGTAACTCTGAAGCTTTCTTT
>-|-|TRBV27|TRBJ2-1
CASAFPGDPYNEQFF
TGTGCCAGCGCCTTCCCAGGGGACCCCTACAATGAGCAGTTCTTC
>-|-|TRBV6-4|TRBJ1-5
CASSQGRGQPQHF
TGTGCCAGCAGTCAAGGGAGGGGTCAGCCCCAGCATTTT
>-|-|TRBV24-1|TRBJ2-5
CATSDAAEGEETQYF
TGTGCCACCAGTGACGCCGCAGAGGGGGAAGAGACCCAGTACTTC
>-|-|TRBV25-1|TRBJ1-1
CASSRLGGNTEAFF
TGTGCCAGCAGCCGATTAGGGGGGAACACTGAAGCTTTCTTT
>-|-|TRBV5-4|TRBJ2-1
CASTEFGEQFF
TGTGCCAGCACCGAGTTCGGTGAGCAGTTCTTC
>-|TRBD2|TRBV6-5|TRBJ2-3
CASSYQRDTDTQYF
TGTGCCAGCAGTTATCAGCGGGACACAGATACGCAGTATTTT
>-|-|TRBV27|TRBJ2-5
CASSTRGPQETQYF
TGTGCCAGCAGTACCAGGGGACCCCAAGAGACCCAGTACTTC
>-|-|TRBV5-4|TRBJ2-3
CASRFDSMTDTQYF
TGTGCCAGCAGATTCGACAGTATGACAGATACGCAGTATTTT
>few|TRBD1|TRBV10-1|TRBJ2-4
CASSEPTLDRKNIQYF
TGCGCCAGCAGTGAGCCAACGCTGGACAGGAAAAACATTCAGTACTTC
>-|TRBD1|TRBV6-5|TRBJ1-6
CASSWGTGNNSPLHF
TGTGCCAGCAGTTGGGGGACAGGGAACAATTCACCCCTCCACTTT
>once|-|TRBV10-3|TRBJ2-2
CAISVDSEIPGELFF
TGTGCCATCAGTGTCGACTCAGAGATTCCCGGGGAGCTGTTTTTT
>-|TRBD1|TRBV2|TRBJ1-5
CASSDRQGVQPQHF
TGTGCCAGCAGTGACCGACAGGGTGTCCAGCCCCAGCATTTT
>-|-|TRBV2|TRBJ1-1
CASARRQLSNTEAFF
TGTGCCAGCGCTAGACGACAGCTGTCAAACACTGAAGCTTTCTTT
>-|TRBD2|TRBV4-2|TRBJ2-2
CASHSSGGAAGELFF
TGTGCCAGCCACTCTAGCGGGGGGGCGGCCGGGGAGCTGTTTTTT
>-|-|TRBV3-1/TRBV3-2|TRBJ1-1
CASSQDRGTEAFF
TGTGCCAGCAGCCAAGATCGGGGGACTGAAGCTTTCTTT
>-|-|TRBV6-6|TRBJ2-2
CASTIAATGELFF
TGTGCCAGCACCATAGCGGCTACCGGGGAGCTGTTTTTT
>-|-|TRBV30|TRBJ1-1
CAWNTNTEAFF
TGTGCCTGGAACACGAACACTGAAGCTTTCTTT
>-|TRBD1|TRBV4-2|TRBJ1-6
CASSQHLQGRDSYNSPLHF
TGTGCCAGCAGCCAACATTTACAGGGGAGAGACTCCTATAATTCACCCCTCCACTTT
>-|-|TRBV7-9|TRBJ1-3
CASSLVEYTIYF
TGTGCCAGCAGCTTAGTGGAGTACACCATATATTTT
>-|TRBD1|TRBV7-9|TRBJ1-1
CASRGDSMNTEAFF
TGTGCCAGCAGGGGGGACAGTATGAACACTGAAGCTTTCTTT
>-|TRBD1|TRBV19|TRBJ1-2
CASSIDGQGLYGYTF
TGTGCCAGTAGTATCGACGGACAGGGACTCTATGGCTACACCTTC